The T cell receptor (beta chain) described here comes from a study of blood T cell repertoires in COVID-19. Germline CDR1 reads KGHSH; CDR2 reads LQKENI. The V and J ends lost 5 bases and 3 bases, in that order; junction bases with no gene match: 2. This CDR3 has 14 amino acids. In the original workflow: Estimates of nucleated cell counts were drawn from the amplification of reference gene primers. Repertoires were generated with immunoSEQ multiplex PCR, while TCRdb's copy carries only in-frame clones and drops some. That table furnishes V, J and clone size, whereas the DNA furnished D and trimming. This repertoire shows roughly 200,000 clones, 83% found once; its top ten account for more than 4.5%.

V usage is TRBV18 and J usage is TRBJ1-3, with 9 bases aligning to TRBD1. The sequenced material came from PBMCs or T cells enriched from blood (not recorded which). The clonotype originates from a woman between 45 and 60 years old who had been exposed to COVID-19. CDR3 sequence: CASSSDRGGNTIYF. The CDR3 coding sequence is TGTGCCAGCTCATCGGACAGGGGTGGAAACACCATATATTTT.